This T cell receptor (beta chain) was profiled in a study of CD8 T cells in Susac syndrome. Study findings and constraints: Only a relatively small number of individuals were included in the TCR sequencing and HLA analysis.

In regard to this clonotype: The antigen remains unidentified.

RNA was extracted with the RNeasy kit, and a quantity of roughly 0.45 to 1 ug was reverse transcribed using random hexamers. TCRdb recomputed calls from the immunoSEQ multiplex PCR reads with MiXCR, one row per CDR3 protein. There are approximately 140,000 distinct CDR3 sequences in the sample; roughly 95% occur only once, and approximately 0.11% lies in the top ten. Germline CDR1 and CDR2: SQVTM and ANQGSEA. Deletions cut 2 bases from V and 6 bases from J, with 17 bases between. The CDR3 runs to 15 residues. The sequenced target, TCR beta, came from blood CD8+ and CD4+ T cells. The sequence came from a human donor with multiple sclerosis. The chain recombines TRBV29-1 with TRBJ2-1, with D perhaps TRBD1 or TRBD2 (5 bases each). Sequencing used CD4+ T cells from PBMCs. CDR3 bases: TGCAGCGTTGAAAAGCTCGGGGCCCCGGCCAATGAGCAGTTCTTC. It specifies CSVEKLGAPANEQFF.